This T cell receptor beta chain was sequenced in a study of beta chain features in type 1 diabetes. The V end was cut by 4 bases, the J end by 1 base, with 11 bases between. Per germline, CDR1 MGHRA and CDR2 YSYEKL. The CDR3 extends over 15 amino acids. This clone was detected ten times or more. Its antigen is undetermined. Findings and limits, study-wide: Researchers could not determine here whether HLA type influences TCRB rearrangement. Patients with Type 1 diabetes showed moderately but significantly shorter TCRB CDR3s in all four CD4+ subsets.

A single heparinised blood sample, averaging around 120 mL, was obtained per donor. The purity of all sorted populations exceeded 95%. Since all of the isolated RNA was reverse transcribed, expressed TCRB transcripts were what got sequenced. Sequenced by immunoSEQ multiplex PCR; TCRdb stores in-frame clones only, minus some. The table records hundreds of thousands of clones, 13% of them present only once. Material for sequencing was naive CD4+ T cells from blood. This rearrangement joins TRBV4-1 to TRBJ2-4, with a weak D call TRBD2 (5 bases). The receptor was isolated from a young man with type 1 diabetes. CDR3 amino acids: CASSRSGGAKNIQYF. In nucleotides, the CDR3 is TGCGCCAGCAGCCGCTCAGGAGGCGCCAAAAACATTCAGTACTTC.